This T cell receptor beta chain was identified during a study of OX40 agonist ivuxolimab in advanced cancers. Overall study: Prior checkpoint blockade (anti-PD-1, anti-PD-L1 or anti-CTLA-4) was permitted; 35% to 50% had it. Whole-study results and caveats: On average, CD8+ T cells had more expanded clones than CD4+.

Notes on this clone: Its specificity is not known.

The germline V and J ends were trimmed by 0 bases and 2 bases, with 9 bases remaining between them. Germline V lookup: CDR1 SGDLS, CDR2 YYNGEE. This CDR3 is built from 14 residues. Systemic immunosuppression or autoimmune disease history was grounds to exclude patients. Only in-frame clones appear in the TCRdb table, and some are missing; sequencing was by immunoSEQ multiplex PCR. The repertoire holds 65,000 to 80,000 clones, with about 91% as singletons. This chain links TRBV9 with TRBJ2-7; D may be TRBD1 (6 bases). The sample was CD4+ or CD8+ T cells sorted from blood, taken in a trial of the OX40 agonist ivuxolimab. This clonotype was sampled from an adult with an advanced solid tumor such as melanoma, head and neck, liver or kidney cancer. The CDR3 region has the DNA TGTGCCAGCAGCGTAGGGACAGTACCCTACGAGCAGTACTTC. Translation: CASSVGTVPYEQYF.